This is a list of T cell receptor beta chains from one sample in a study of regulatory T cells in long-lasting Graves disease. TCRdb redid the calling of the multiplex PCR reads with MiXCR, one entry per CDR3 protein. The table has nearly 350,000 distinct CDR3 sequences, about 20% seen once. Source: peripheral blood mononuclear cells (PBMCs), taken when the disease was refractory, from a patient treated with antithyroid drugs. The source is a female donor with Graves disease. Each CDR3 is given with its conserved first and last residue. A D gene is named only where the DNA matches it firmly. Expanded clones get a size class; other rows say once, few or many, or leave the size out.

clone size,V gene,D gene,J gene,CDR3 DNA,CDR3 protein
few,TRBV6-1,TRBD1,TRBJ1-3,TGTGCCAGCGGGACAGGGTACTCTGGAAACACCATATATTTT,CASGTGYSGNTIYF
NA,TRBV28,TRBD2,TRBJ2-7,TGTGCCAGCAGTTCTTTCGGACTAGCGGGTTCCTACGAGCAGTACTTC,CASSSFGLAGSYEQYF
many,TRBV7-2,NA,TRBJ1-1,TGTGCCAGCAGCCAAATGGGGGGAAACACTGAAGCTTTCTTT,CASSQMGGNTEAFF
few,TRBV19,NA,TRBJ1-2,TGTGCCAGTAGGCCCCAGGGGAGATTTAACTATGGCTACACCTTC,CASRPQGRFNYGYTF
NA,TRBV5-1,NA,TRBJ2-3,TGCGCCAGCAGCCCCGTAAATCCGTCCACAGATACGCAGTATTTT,CASSPVNPSTDTQYF
NA,TRBV10-2,NA,TRBJ1-5,TGCGCCAGCAGTGCGGGCGGGGGGCAAAGGCCCCAGCATTTT,CASSAGGGQRPQHF
NA,TRBV5-5,NA,TRBJ1-1,TGTGCCAGCAGCTTTCAGATTTCTTGGAACACTGAAGCTTTCTTT,CASSFQISWNTEAFF
few,TRBV7-2,TRBD2,TRBJ2-1,TGTGCCAGCAGCTTGGGACTAGCGGGGGTCGATGAGCAGTTCTTC,CASSLGLAGVDEQFF
many,TRBV28,TRBD2,TRBJ2-7,TGTGCCACCTCGGGGGGTTACGAGCAGTACTTC,CATSGGYEQYF
many,TRBV11-3,NA,TRBJ1-5,TGTGCCAGCAGCACTTCCCCGTATCAGCCCCAGCATTTT,CASSTSPYQPQHF
NA,TRBV7-3,NA,TRBJ1-5,TGTGCCAGCAGCTTAAACAAGCAAGGGCCCCAGCATTTT,CASSLNKQGPQHF
few,TRBV30,TRBD2,TRBJ2-2,TGTGCCTGGAGTAGACTAGCGGGGCACACCGGGGAGCTGTTTTTT,CAWSRLAGHTGELFF
few,TRBV18,NA,TRBJ2-5,TGTGCCAGCTCACCATCCCAAAGGTTGGAAAAACAAGAGACCCAGTACTTC,CASSPSQRLEKQETQYF
many,TRBV3-1,NA,TRBJ1-2,TGTGCCAGCAGCTCAGGGGTTGGCTACACCTTC,CASSSGVGYTF
many,TRBV3-1,NA,TRBJ2-5,TGTGCCAGCAGCCTCTGGGGCGGTGGGGAAGAGACCCAGTACTTC,CASSLWGGGEETQYF
many,TRBV12-3/TRBV12-4,TRBD1,TRBJ1-1,TGTGCCAGCAGCGATACAGGGGTAACTGAAGCTTTCTTT,CASSDTGVTEAFF
many,TRBV12-3/TRBV12-4,TRBD1,TRBJ2-5,TGTGCCAGCACCATGACAGGGCCAGAGACCCAGTACTTC,CASTMTGPETQYF
NA,TRBV19,NA,TRBJ2-3,TGTGCCAGTAAACTAAGCGGGCGAAGCACAGATACGCAGTATTTT,CASKLSGRSTDTQYF
few,TRBV5-1,NA,TRBJ1-4,TGCGCCAGCAGCTTGGGGGAAGCCGGAGGGAATGAAAAACTGTTTTTT,CASSLGEAGGNEKLFF
few,TRBV19,TRBD1,TRBJ1-2,TGTGCCAGTAGTCTGGGACAGACCCTATCCTATGGCTACACCTTC,CASSLGQTLSYGYTF
few,TRBV7-2,TRBD1,TRBJ1-6,TGTGCCAGCAGCAATACCGGGACAGGGGTATCACCCCTCCACTTT,CASSNTGTGVSPLHF
once,TRBV24-1,NA,TRBJ2-1,TGTGCCACCAGTGATCCCGCCGGAGACTTTGATTCGAATGAGCAGTTCTTC,CATSDPAGDFDSNEQFF
many,TRBV29-1,NA,TRBJ1-1,TGCAGCGTTGAACGGGGGGTCGGAAGCACTGAAGCTTTCTTT,CSVERGVGSTEAFF
many,TRBV3-1,NA,TRBJ2-7,TGTGCCAGCAGCCAAGGGGACCTTGGAGAGCAGTACTTC,CASSQGDLGEQYF
many,TRBV28,TRBD1,TRBJ2-5,TGTGCCAGCAGCCCGGGACAGCTTAAAGAGACCCAGTACTTC,CASSPGQLKETQYF
few,TRBV27,TRBD1,TRBJ2-7,TGTGCCAGCAGTAGACCCGGGACAGGGTATTACGAGCAGTACTTC,CASSRPGTGYYEQYF
NA,TRBV20-1,NA,TRBJ1-1,TGCAGTGCTAGAGCTGGCAGCATGAACACTGAAGCTTTCTTT,CSARAGSMNTEAFF
NA,TRBV5-6,NA,TRBJ1-1,TGTGCCAGCAGCTTCTCGCAGGGGACCACTGAAGCTTTCTTT,CASSFSQGTTEAFF